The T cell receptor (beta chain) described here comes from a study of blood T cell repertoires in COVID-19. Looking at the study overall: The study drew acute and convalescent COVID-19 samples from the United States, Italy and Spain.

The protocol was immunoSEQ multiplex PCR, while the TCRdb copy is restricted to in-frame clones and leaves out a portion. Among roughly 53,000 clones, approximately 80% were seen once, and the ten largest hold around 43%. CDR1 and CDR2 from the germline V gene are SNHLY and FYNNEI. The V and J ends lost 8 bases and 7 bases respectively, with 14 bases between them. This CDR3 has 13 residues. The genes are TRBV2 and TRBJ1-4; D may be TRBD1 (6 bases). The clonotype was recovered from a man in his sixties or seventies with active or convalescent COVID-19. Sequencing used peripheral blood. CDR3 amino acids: CASHGQSLEKLFF. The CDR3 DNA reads TGTGCCAGCCACGGACAGTCACTTGAAAAACTGTTTTTT.